One and the same sample provided the 15 T cell receptor beta chains below, sequenced in a study of T cells in Graves' hyperthyroidism and ophthalmopathy. Researchers amplified the TCR beta CDR3 regions from RNA transcripts. Carried out on the TCR CDR3, a first-round RT-PCR used the HTBI primer set. TCRdb processed the multiplex PCR reads anew with MiXCR; each CDR3 protein has one entry. Among roughly 700,000 distinct CDR3 sequences listed, 35% were seen once. Sequencing input: blood. The receptors derive from a woman aged 40 to 49 with Graves' hyperthyroidism.

This clonotype was seen repeatedly, ten times or more. This chain joins TRBV15 and TRBJ2-7; D remains ambiguous. The germline V gene encodes CDR1 LNHNV and CDR2 YYDKDF (reference sequence). V lost 5 bases and J lost 0, with 11 bases in between. The CDR3 runs 14 residues. In DNA, the CDR3 is TGTGCCACCAGCCCCCTCCCAATCTCCTACGAGCAGTACTTC. This encodes CATSPLPISYEQYF. The whole variable domain, filled in from reference TRBV15 and TRBJ2-7, reads DAMVIQNPRYQVTQFGKPVTLSCSQTLNHNVMYWYQQKSSQAPKLLFHYYDKDFNNEADTPDNFQSRRPNTSFCFLDIRSPGLGDTAMYLCATSPLPISYEQYFGPGTRLTVT.

This clonotype occurred a few times. The chain uses TRBV18 and TRBJ1-1, with 7 positions matching TRBD1. V lost 3 bases and J lost 0; bases outside the gene matches: 4. CDR1 KGHSH and CDR2 LQKENI come from the germline V gene. This CDR3 region has 15 residues. CDR3 sequence: CASSPIQGMNTEAFF. The CDR3 DNA reads as TGTGCCAGCTCACCGATACAGGGGATGAACACTGAAGCTTTCTTT.

This clonotype was recorded at least ten times. The chain joins TRBV7-2 to TRBJ2-7; 9 bases line up with TRBD1. The trim removed 4 bases at V and 3 bases at J, leaving 4 bases unmatched. Germline assignment: CDR1 SGHTA and CDR2 FQGNSA. CDR3 length: 14 amino acids. CDR3 amino acids: CASSWPGQGYEQYF. CDR3 sequence (DNA): TGTGCCAGCAGCTGGCCGGGACAGGGCTACGAGCAGTACTTC.

This clonotype was picked up a small number of times. This sequence joins TRBV30 and TRBJ1-1, with D uncertain. This CDR3 is 13 amino acids long. In germline, CDR1 is GTSNPN, CDR2 SVGIG (reference sequence). V gave up 1 base and J gave up 4 bases, with 10 bases separating them. The CDR3 region has the DNA TGTGCCTGGAGTGCCTCTCCGTCCACTGAAGCTTTCTTT. Its protein product is CAWSASPSTEAFF. Full variable domain (missing parts from reference TRBV30 and TRBJ1-1): SQTIHQWPATLVQPVGSPLSLECTVEGTSNPNLYWYRQAAGRGLQLLFYSVGIGQISSEVPQNLSASRPQDRQFILSSKKLLLSDSGFYLCAWSASPSTEAFFGQGTRLTVV.

This clonotype was found many times. The chain combines TRBV19 with TRBJ1-1; D not resolved. This CDR3 spans 14 amino acids. The ends were cut back, 8 bases at V and 4 bases at J, with 17 bases in the middle. Germline V gives CDR1 LNHDA, CDR2 SQIVND (reference sequence). CDR3 residues: CASRSDGPSTEAFF. CDR3 DNA: TGTGCCAGTCGTTCTGACGGGCCTAGCACTGAAGCTTTCTTT.

This chain uses TRBV7-9 with TRBJ2-7; 7 nucleotides match TRBD1. Per the germline V gene, CDR1 is SEHNR and CDR2 is FQNEAQ (reference sequence). V lost 6 bases to trimming and J lost 2 bases; unmatched junction nucleotides: 13. The length of the CDR3 is 16 residues. The CDR3 region is CASSSTPGTATYEQYF. The CDR3, as DNA: TGTGCCAGCAGTTCCACCCCCGGGACAGCAACCTACGAGCAGTACTTC.

This clonotype occurred many times. The chain employs TRBV29-1 and TRBJ2-5; the D gene is possibly TRBD1 (6 bases). Germline V gene data show CDR1 as SQVTM and CDR2 as ANQGSEA. This CDR3 comprises 14 residues. Trimming removed 6 bases at V and 0 bases at J, with 14 bases between. The CDR3 here is CSVQQGLYQETQYF. Written as DNA, the CDR3 is TGCAGCGTCCAACAGGGCCTGTACCAAGAGACCCAGTACTTC.

The sample holds one count of this clonotype. The chain recombines TRBV6-5 with TRBJ2-7, with 12 bases identical to TRBD2. V dropped 2 bases and J dropped 2; count of bases not matched to a gene: 7. The CDR3 totals 17 residues. Per the germline V gene, CDR1 is MNHEY and CDR2 is SVGAGI. CDR3 in DNA: TGTGCCAGCAGTTACGGCGCTAGCGGGAGGGCCACCTACGAGCAGTACTTC. Its protein product is CASSYGASGRATYEQYF.

This clonotype has a handful of counts. This chain connects TRBV12-3 or TRBV12-4 to TRBJ1-1; 7 bases are a match to TRBD1. V gave up 3 bases and J gave up 6 bases; unmatched junction bases: 13. The CDR3 runs 16 residues. CDR3 in amino acids: CASSFWLLGGGAEAFF. Written as DNA, the CDR3 is TGTGCCAGCAGTTTTTGGTTACTTGGAGGGGGCGCTGAAGCTTTCTTT.

This chain uses TRBV10-3 with TRBJ1-1; D is possibly TRBD1 (5 bases). The germline V gene has CDR1 ENHRY and CDR2 SYGVKD. The CDR3 sequence is 14 residues long. Trimming stripped 7 bases from V and 0 bases from J, with 12 bases between. The CDR3 region is CAINPDKLNTEAFF. CDR3 sequence (DNA): TGTGCCATCAACCCGGACAAATTGAACACTGAAGCTTTCTTT.

The gene calls are TRBV24-1 and TRBJ1-2; 11 positions match TRBD1. The germline V gene encodes CDR1 KGHDR and CDR2 SFDVKD. CDR3 length equals 14 residues. V was pared by 11 bases and J by 4 bases, with 8 bases of the junction left unmatched. CDR3 amino acids: CASKSGTGGYGYTF. The DNA for the CDR3 is TGTGCCAGCAAATCCGGGACAGGGGGCTATGGCTACACCTTC.

In regard to this clonotype: Here the CDR3 omits its conserved ending phenylalanine or tryptophan, so a read error is the likely source. The chain joins TRBV2 to TRBJ2-7; tentatively, D is TRBD1 (6 bases). Trimming took off 4 bases at V and 1 base at J, with 11 bases between the two ends. The CDR3 is 14 residues long. Germline loops: CDR1 SNHLY, CDR2 FYNNEI. In nucleotides, the CDR3 is TGTGCCAGCAGTGGGGTGACAGGATCCTACGAGCAGTACTTA. Translated: CASSGVTGSYEQYL.

This sequence joins TRBV10-3 and TRBJ1-6; D unresolved. Germline V lookup: CDR1 ENHRY, CDR2 SYGVKD. The CDR3 length is 15 residues. V lost 2 bases, J lost 9 bases, and 14 bases lay in between. This CDR3 reads CAISEDRENTSPLHF. CDR3 nucleotide sequence: TGTGCCATCAGTGAGGACCGGGAGAACACTTCACCCCTCCACTTT.

J is TRBJ2-1 and V is TRBV2, with a weak D call TRBD1 (6 bases). The CDR3 runs 12 residues. Germline V gene sequence: CDR1 SNHLY, CDR2 FYNNEI. The CDR3 DNA reads TGTGGGAGCCACGGACAGTACAATGAGCAGTTCTTC. This encodes CGSHGQYNEQFF.

There are many counts of this clonotype. CDR3 region: CSAREVEDQPQHF. DNA for the CDR3: TGCAGTGCAAGGGAGGTAGAAGATCAGCCCCAGCATTTT. The chain employs TRBV20-1 and TRBJ1-5; D gene ambiguous. V lost 6 bases and J 5 bases, leaving 14 bases between the germline ends. In germline, CDR1 is DFQATT, CDR2 SNEGSKA (reference sequence). CDR3 length: 13 residues.